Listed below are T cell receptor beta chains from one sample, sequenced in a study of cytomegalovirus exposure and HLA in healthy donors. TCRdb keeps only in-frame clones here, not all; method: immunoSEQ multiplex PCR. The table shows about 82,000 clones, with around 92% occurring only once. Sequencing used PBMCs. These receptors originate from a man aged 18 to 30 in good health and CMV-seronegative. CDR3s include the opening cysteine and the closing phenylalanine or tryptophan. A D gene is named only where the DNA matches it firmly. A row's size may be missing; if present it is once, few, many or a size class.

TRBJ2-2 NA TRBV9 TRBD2 TGTGCCAGCAGCGTAGTCGGGGGGGACACCGGGGAGCTGTTTTTT CASSVVGGDTGELFF
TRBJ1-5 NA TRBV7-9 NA TGTGCCAGCAGCTTCACCGGCGGGCCGGGCAATCAGCCCCAGCATTTT CASSFTGGPGNQPQHF
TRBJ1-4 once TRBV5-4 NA TGTGCCAGCAGCCCTAGACAGGAAAATGAAAAACTGTTTTTT CASSPRQENEKLFF
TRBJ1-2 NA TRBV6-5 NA TGTGCCAGCAGTTCCCTGCGGGGGGGAATCTATGGCTACACCTTC CASSSLRGGIYGYTF
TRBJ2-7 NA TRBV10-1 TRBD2 TGCGCCAGCAGTGAGCCCCCAGGACTAGCCTACGAGCAGTACTTC CASSEPPGLAYEQYF
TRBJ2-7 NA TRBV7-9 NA TGTGCCAGCAGCTTAGGGCTAGCCCCCTACGAGCAGTACTTC CASSLGLAPYEQYF
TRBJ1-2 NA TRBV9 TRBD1 TGTGCCAGCAGCGTCACCACCGCTGACAGGGGGCAAGATGGCTACACCTTC CASSVTTADRGQDGYTF
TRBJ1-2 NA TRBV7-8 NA TGTGCCATCTCCACGGGGGGCGATGGCTACACCTTC CAISTGGDGYTF
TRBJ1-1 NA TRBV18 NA TGTGCCAGCTCCCCGGACACTGAAGCTTTCTTT CASSPDTEAFF
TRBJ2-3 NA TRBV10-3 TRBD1 TGTGCCATCAGTGAGCGAGGGGACAGGGGAAACCCAGATACGCAGTATTTT CAISERGDRGNPDTQYF
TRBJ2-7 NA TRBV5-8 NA TGTGCCAGCAGCTTGTGGGGGGGGCCCCAGACCTACGAGCAGTACTTC CASSLWGGPQTYEQYF
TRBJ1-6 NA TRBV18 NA TGTGCCAGCTCCCCCGACAATAATTCACCCCTCCACTTT CASSPDNNSPLHF
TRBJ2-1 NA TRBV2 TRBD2 TGTGCCAGCAGTGACTCCCTCGGAGGGGGACTAGCGTCTGGAGAGCAGTTCTTC CASSDSLGGGLASGEQFF
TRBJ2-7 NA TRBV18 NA TGTGCCAGCTCACTAGTCGAGCCCGCCTACGAGCAGTACTTC CASSLVEPAYEQYF
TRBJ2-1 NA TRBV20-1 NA TGCAGTTGGACTGGAATCAATGAGCAGTTCTTC CSWTGINEQFF
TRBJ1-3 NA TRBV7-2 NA TGTGCCAGCAGCCCCGGCGGGGCCCTCTCTGGAAACACCATATATTTT CASSPGGALSGNTIYF
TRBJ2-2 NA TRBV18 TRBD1 TGTGCCAGCGTCGGACAGGAGACGAACACCGGGGAGCTGTTTTTT CASVGQETNTGELFF
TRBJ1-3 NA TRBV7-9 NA TGTGCCACAGCGGCGTTCTCTGGAAACACCATATATTTT CATAAFSGNTIYF
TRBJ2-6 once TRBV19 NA TGTGCCAGTAGTATAGGAGACATCTCCGGGGCCAACGTCCTGACTTTC CASSIGDISGANVLTF
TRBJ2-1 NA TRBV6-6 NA TGTGCCAGCAGGGCCGGAGGCCAGCCCAACAATGAGCAGTTCTTC CASRAGGQPNNEQFF
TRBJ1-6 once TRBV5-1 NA TGCGCCAGCAGCTCAGGGTTAGATTCACCCCTCCACTTT CASSSGLDSPLHF
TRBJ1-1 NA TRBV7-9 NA TGTGCCAGCAGCTTCGGTTCAGGGAACACTGAAGCTTTCTTT CASSFGSGNTEAFF
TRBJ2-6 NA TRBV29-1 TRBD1 TGCAGCGTTGGGGACAGGCCGGTGTTGGGGGCTCTCTCTGGGGCCAACGTCCTGACTTTC CSVGDRPVLGALSGANVLTF
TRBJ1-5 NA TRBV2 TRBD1 TGTGCCAGCTGCCAAGGACAGGGGTTAACTAGCAATCAGCCCCAGCATTTT CASCQGQGLTSNQPQHF
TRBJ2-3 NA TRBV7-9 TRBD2 TGTGCCAGCAGCGCCAGGCGGGGGGGGAGCACAGATACGCAGTATTTT CASSARRGGSTDTQYF
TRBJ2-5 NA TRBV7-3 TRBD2 TGTGCCAGCAGCCCGGGGGTGAGGGAGGGAGAGACCCAGTACTTC CASSPGVREGETQYF
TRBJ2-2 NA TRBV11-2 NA TGTGCCAGCAGCCCGGGGGCCGGGGAGCTGTTTTTT CASSPGAGELFF
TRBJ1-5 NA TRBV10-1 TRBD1 TGCGCCAGCAGTTATACGGACAGGGAAAGGGGCAATCAGCCCCAGCATTTT CASSYTDRERGNQPQHF
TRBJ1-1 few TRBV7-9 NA TGTGCCAGCAGCTTAGCCTCCACGGGAGCTGAAGCTTTCTTT CASSLASTGAEAFF
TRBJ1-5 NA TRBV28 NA TGTGCCAGCAGTTTCGGGGGTCAGCCCCAGCATTTT CASSFGGQPQHF
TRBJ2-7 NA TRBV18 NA TGTGCCAGCTCACCAAGGCAGGGCGTCTACGAGCAGTACTTC CASSPRQGVYEQYF
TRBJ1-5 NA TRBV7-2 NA TGTGCCAGCACCCGGAGGGTCGGTCAGCCCCAGCATTTT CASTRRVGQPQHF
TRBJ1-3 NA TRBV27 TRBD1 TGTGCCAGCAGTCCCGGACAGGGGGTCGGCACCATATATTTT CASSPGQGVGTIYF
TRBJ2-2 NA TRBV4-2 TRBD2 TGTGCCAGCAGCCACAAAACCCGAGCGGGAGGGCCCAACACCGGGGAGCTGTTTTTT CASSHKTRAGGPNTGELFF
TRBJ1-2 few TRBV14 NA TGTGCCAGCAGCCCTGCACCGGGACTGAGCTATGGCTACACCTTC CASSPAPGLSYGYTF
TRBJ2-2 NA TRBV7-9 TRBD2 TGTGCCAGCACACCCGGGAGGACGGACACCGGGGAGCTGTTTTTT CASTPGRTDTGELFF
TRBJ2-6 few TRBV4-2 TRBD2 TGTGCCAGCAGCCAAGATAGTACTAGCGGGGGCTCAAGCTCTGGGGCCAACGTCCTGACTTTC CASSQDSTSGGSSSGANVLTF
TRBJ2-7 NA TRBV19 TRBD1 TGTGCCAGTAGTATTCAGGGGGCCTACTACGAGCAGTACTTC CASSIQGAYYEQYF
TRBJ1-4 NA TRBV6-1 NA TGTGCCAGCACCAGAGGGGAAAAACTGTTTTTT CASTRGEKLFF
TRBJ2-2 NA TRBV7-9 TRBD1 TGTGCCAGCAAAGGGGACAGGGAATGGTCCGGGGAGCTGTTTTTT CASKGDREWSGELFF
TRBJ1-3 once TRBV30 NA TGTGCCTGGATGGGGGGGCTGCTCAGAAACACCATATATTTT CAWMGGLLRNTIYF
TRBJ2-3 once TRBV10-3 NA TGTGCCATCAGTGATTCGGAGCGAGATACGCAGTATTTT CAISDSERDTQYF
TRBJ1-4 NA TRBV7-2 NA TGTGCCAGCAGCTCGCGGACGGGAAATGAAAAACTGTTTTTT CASSSRTGNEKLFF
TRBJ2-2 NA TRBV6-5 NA TGTGCCAGCAGTTCCGGGAGTAACACCGGGGAGCTGTTTTTT CASSSGSNTGELFF
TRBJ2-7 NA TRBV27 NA TGTGCCAGCAGTTTACACAGGGATCCCTACGAGCAGTACTTC CASSLHRDPYEQYF
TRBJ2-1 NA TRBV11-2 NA TGTGCCAGCAGCTTAGGCAGGAACAATGAGCAGTTCTTC CASSLGRNNEQFF
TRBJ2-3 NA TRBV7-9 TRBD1 TGTGCCAGCAGCTTAGGGGACAGTAAATCTAGCACAGATACGCAGTATTTT CASSLGDSKSSTDTQYF
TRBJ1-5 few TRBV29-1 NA TGCAGCGTTGTGCTACAGCCTAATCAGCCCCAGCATTTT CSVVLQPNQPQHF
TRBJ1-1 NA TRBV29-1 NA TGCAGCGAGCGGACACTTGGAGGGACTGAAGCTTTCTTT CSERTLGGTEAFF
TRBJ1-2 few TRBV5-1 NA TGCGCCAGCAGCCTCGGGGGGCTCTGGGGCTACACCTTC CASSLGGLWGYTF
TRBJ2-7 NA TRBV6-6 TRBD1 TGTGCCAGCAGATCGACAGGGTCGTCCTACGAGCAGTACTTC CASRSTGSSYEQYF
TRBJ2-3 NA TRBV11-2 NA TGTGCCAGCAGCTTAAACAGGCTGAGGACAGATACGCAGTATTTT CASSLNRLRTDTQYF
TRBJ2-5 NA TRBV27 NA TGTGCCAGCAGTTTTATCCCTCAAGAGACCCAGTACTTC CASSFIPQETQYF
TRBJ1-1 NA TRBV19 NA TGTGCCAGTAGTATAAGGTTCGGGGGGCTCCTCGTGAACACTGAAGCTTTCTTT CASSIRFGGLLVNTEAFF
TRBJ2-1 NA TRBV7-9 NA TGTGCCAGCAGCACGTCGATGGGCCGTGGGAATGAGCAGTTCTTC CASSTSMGRGNEQFF
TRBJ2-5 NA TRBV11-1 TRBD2 TGTGCCAGCAGCTCCCCACCCCGGGACCGAGCGGGGGAGACCCAGTACTTC CASSSPPRDRAGETQYF
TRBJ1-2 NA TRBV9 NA TGTGCCAGCAGCGTAGCGGCGGAGAACTATGGCTACACCTTC CASSVAAENYGYTF
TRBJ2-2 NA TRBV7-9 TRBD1 TGTGCCAGCAGCCCGGTGGGACAGGCGGGCACCGGGGAGCTGTTTTTT CASSPVGQAGTGELFF
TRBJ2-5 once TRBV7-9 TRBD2 TGTGCCAGCAGCTTATCGTTCGGGGGGCAAGAGACCCAGTACTTC CASSLSFGGQETQYF
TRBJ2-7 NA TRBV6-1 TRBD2 TGTGCCAGCAGTGAATCTAGCGGACTGTTAAGCTACGAGCAGTACTTC CASSESSGLLSYEQYF